The rows below give T cell receptor beta chains drawn from one sample of a study of shared clonotypes between healthy human individuals. Assay: immunoSEQ multiplex PCR; the TCRdb copy retains only in-frame clones and omits some. The repertoire holds more than 2 million clones, with over 85% as singletons. Sequencing used naive CD4+ T cells sorted from blood. The receptors come from a man between 18 and 35 years old in good health. The CDR3 runs from the conserved cysteine through the conserved F or W. Fields, in order: V gene, J gene, clone size, D gene, CDR3 DNA, CDR3 protein. D genes are given only for firm matches. The listing skips clone size in some rows; elsewhere it reads once, few, many or a size class.

TRBV2	TRBJ1-4	.	.	TGTGCCAGCAGTTCTAACATAGCAACTAATGAAAAACTGTTTTTT	CASSSNIATNEKLFF
TRBV18	TRBJ1-5	.	.	TGTGCCAGCTCACCATCCGGTCAGAATCAGCCCCAGCATTTT	CASSPSGQNQPQHF
TRBV12-5	TRBJ1-1	once	.	TGTGCTAGTGGTTTGGTTCTGAAAGGGGGGAACACTGAAGCTTTCTTT	CASGLVLKGGNTEAFF
TRBV10-3	TRBJ2-3	.	TRBD1	TGTGCCATCAGTGGAAACAGGGGTGGAGATACGCAGTATTTT	CAISGNRGGDTQYF
TRBV6-1	TRBJ1-5	.	.	TGTGCCAGCAGTTCGGGGCAGGGCGGTCAGCCCCAGCATTTT	CASSSGQGGQPQHF
TRBV6-6	TRBJ2-2	once	.	TGTGCCAGCAGTTTACGGGCCGGGGAGCTGTTTTTT	CASSLRAGELFF
TRBV6-5	TRBJ2-7	.	.	TGTGCCAGCAGCCAAATCGGACTCGAGGGCGACGAGCAGTACTTC	CASSQIGLEGDEQYF
TRBV11-2	TRBJ1-6	.	TRBD1	TGTGCCAGCAGCCCGAGGGGACAGGGGATTTCACCCCTCCACTTT	CASSPRGQGISPLHF
TRBV19	TRBJ1-5	.	.	TGTGCCAGTAGGCCCCCTGGCAATCAGCCCCAGCATTTT	CASRPPGNQPQHF
TRBV30	TRBJ1-2	.	TRBD1	TGTGCCTGGACTGGACAGGGGCGCGGCTACACCTTC	CAWTGQGRGYTF
TRBV9	TRBJ2-1	.	.	TGTGCCAGCAGCGAGAGTGGGGACTCCTACAATGAGCAGTTCTTC	CASSESGDSYNEQFF
TRBV9	TRBJ2-2	.	TRBD1	TGTGCCAGCAGCCCCAGACAGGGGAATAGCGGGGAGCTGTTTTTT	CASSPRQGNSGELFF
TRBV28	TRBJ1-1	.	.	TGTGCCAGCAGTTCCTTGGGGTGGGGCTCGAACACTGAAGCTTTCTTT	CASSSLGWGSNTEAFF
TRBV18	TRBJ1-5	once	.	TGTGCCAGCTCACCATCGGGGGGAAGCAATCAGCCCCAGCATTTT	CASSPSGGSNQPQHF
TRBV7-9	TRBJ2-5	.	TRBD2	TGTGCCACCGAACTAGCGGGAGAGGTCGCGGCCCAGTACTTC	CATELAGEVAAQYF
TRBV6-5	TRBJ2-7	.	TRBD2	TGTGCCACTGGAGTAGCGGGAACCTACGAGCAGTACTTC	CATGVAGTYEQYF
TRBV7-6	TRBJ1-1	.	TRBD1	TGTGCCAGCAGCTTAGCAGGGGGACAGACTGAAGCTTTCTTT	CASSLAGGQTEAFF
TRBV11-3	TRBJ2-1	.	.	TGTGCCAGCAGCCCCGGCTCCGATGAGCAGTTCTTC	CASSPGSDEQFF
TRBV5-1	TRBJ2-1	.	.	TGCGCCAGCAGCCTACCGACTAGTAGTAACAATGAGCAGTTCTTC	CASSLPTSSNNEQFF
TRBV10-3	TRBJ1-3	.	.	TGTGCCATCAGTGAGTCAATGGGAAACACCATATATTTT	CAISESMGNTIYF
TRBV5-4	TRBJ2-5	.	TRBD1	TGTGCCAGCAGCAGGACAGGGCCAGAGACCCAGTACTTC	CASSRTGPETQYF
TRBV2	TRBJ1-1	.	.	TGTGCCAGCAGCGAGTCCAGAAACATGAACACTGAAGCTTTCTTT	CASSESRNMNTEAFF
TRBV5-1	TRBJ2-3	.	.	TGCGCCAGCAGCCCCCAGAGGGATACGCAGTATTTT	CASSPQRDTQYF
TRBV5-4	TRBJ1-4	.	.	TGTGCCAGCAGCTTGGGACAGAATGAAAAACTGTTTTTT	CASSLGQNEKLFF
TRBV7-8	TRBJ2-7	.	.	TGTGCCAGCAGCCGTTCTGCGACCGAAGAGCAGTACTTC	CASSRSATEEQYF
TRBV6-5	TRBJ1-2	once	TRBD1	TGTGCCAGCTGGGGAGCAGGGGGTGGCTATGGCTACACCTTC	CASWGAGGGYGYTF
TRBV5-4	TRBJ1-3	.	TRBD1	TGTGCCAGCAGCTCCAAGACAGGGCCGTCCATCTACTCTGGAAACACCATATATTTT	CASSSKTGPSIYSGNTIYF
TRBV7-2	TRBJ1-2	.	.	TGTGCCAGCAGCTCACTCCAGGAGGGGTTTCGCTACACCTTC	CASSSLQEGFRYTF
TRBV28	TRBJ1-6	.	.	TGTGCCAGCAGTTTACCCACAACCGTCAATTCACCCCTCCACTTT	CASSLPTTVNSPLHF
TRBV5-6	TRBJ2-5	once	TRBD2	TGTGCCAGCAGCTTCAGACTAGCGGGAGTCTTGGAGACCCAGTACTTC	CASSFRLAGVLETQYF
TRBV28	TRBJ2-5	.	TRBD2	TGTGCCAGCACCGTACTAGCGGGGGGCGTGGAGACCCAGTACTTC	CASTVLAGGVETQYF
TRBV6-6	TRBJ1-4	once	.	TGTGCCAGCAGTTACGGGACAACTAATGAAAAACTGTTTTTT	CASSYGTTNEKLFF